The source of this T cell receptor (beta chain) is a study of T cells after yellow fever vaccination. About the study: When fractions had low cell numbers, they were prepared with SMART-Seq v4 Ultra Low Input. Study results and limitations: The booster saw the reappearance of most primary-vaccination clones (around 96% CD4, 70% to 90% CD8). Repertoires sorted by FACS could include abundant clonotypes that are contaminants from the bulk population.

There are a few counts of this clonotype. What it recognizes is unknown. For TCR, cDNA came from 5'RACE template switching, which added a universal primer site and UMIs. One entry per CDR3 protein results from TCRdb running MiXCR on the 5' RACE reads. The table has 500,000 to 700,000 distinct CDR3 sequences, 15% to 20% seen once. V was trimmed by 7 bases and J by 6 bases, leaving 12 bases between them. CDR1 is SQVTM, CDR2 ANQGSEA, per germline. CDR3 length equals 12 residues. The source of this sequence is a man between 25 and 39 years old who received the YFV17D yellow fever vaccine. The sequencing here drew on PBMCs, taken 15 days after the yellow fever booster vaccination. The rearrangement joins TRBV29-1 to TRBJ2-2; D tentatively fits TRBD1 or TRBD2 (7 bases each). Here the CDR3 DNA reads TGCAGCGGCAGGGGGGGTCCCGGGGAGCTGTTTTTT. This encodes CSGRGGPGELFF.